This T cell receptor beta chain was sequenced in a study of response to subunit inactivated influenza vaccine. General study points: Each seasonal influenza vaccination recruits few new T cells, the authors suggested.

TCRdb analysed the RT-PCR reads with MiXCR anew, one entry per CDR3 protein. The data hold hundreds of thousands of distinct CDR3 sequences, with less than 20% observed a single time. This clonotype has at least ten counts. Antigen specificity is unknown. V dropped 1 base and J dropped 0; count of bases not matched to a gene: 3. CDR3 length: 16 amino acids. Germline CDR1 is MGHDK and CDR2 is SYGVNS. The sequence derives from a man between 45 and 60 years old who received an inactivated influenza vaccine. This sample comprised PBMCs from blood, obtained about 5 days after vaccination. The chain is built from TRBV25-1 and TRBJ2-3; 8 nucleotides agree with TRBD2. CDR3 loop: CASSELGTSSTDTQYF. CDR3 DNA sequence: TGTGCCAGCAGTGAATTAGGGACTAGTAGCACAGATACGCAGTATTTT.